The entry below describes one T cell receptor beta chain. Its cognate antigen is unknown. The sample belongs to a study of shared clonotypes between healthy human individuals. Study findings and constraints: Depth of sequencing was expected to influence donor clonotype sharing. Several donors had roughly 5% of their naive CD4 clonotypes in common.

On sorted subsets, replicate PCRs used 150 to 250 ng DNA, or 25,000 to 35,000 T cell genomes. Some clones are missing from TCRdb's copy, which holds only in-frame ones; the method was immunoSEQ multiplex PCR. Here the sample spans some 1.5 million clones, approximately 96% being singletons. The CDR3 sequence is 16 residues long. J gave up 4 bases and V 5 bases, and 6 bases lay outside the gene matches. CDR1 and CDR2 (germline): MNHEY, SMNVEV (reference sequence). Within Nashville, Tennessee resided all donors, each a Caucasian adult. Sequencing was done on a sample of naive CD4+ T cells sorted from blood. The subset was: CD45RA+ positively selected. The sequence was obtained from a man aged 25-40 years in good health. The rearrangement joins TRBV27 to TRBJ2-1; 12 nucleotides line up with TRBD2. The CDR3 nucleotides read TGTGCCAGCAGTCTGTGGACTAGCGGGGCGTACAATGAGCAGTTCTTC. Its translation is CASSLWTSGAYNEQFF.